This TCR beta chain was profiled in a study of blood T cell repertoires in COVID-19. This CDR3 contains 15 residues. Repertoires were generated with immunoSEQ multiplex PCR, while TCRdb's copy carries only in-frame clones and drops some. The data contain roughly 240,000 clones, 82% of them singletons. What was sequenced was peripheral blood. This sequence joins TRBV21-1 and TRBJ1-4; the D segment call TRBD1 is taken from the table without a DNA check. TRBV21-1 is an annotated pseudogene. The TCR sequence derives from a woman aged 70-85 years with acute or convalescent COVID-19. The CDR3 spells CASSQPRQANEKLFF. The CDR3 DNA is TGTGCCAGCAGCCAGCCCCGACAGGCTAATGAAAAACTGTTTTTT.